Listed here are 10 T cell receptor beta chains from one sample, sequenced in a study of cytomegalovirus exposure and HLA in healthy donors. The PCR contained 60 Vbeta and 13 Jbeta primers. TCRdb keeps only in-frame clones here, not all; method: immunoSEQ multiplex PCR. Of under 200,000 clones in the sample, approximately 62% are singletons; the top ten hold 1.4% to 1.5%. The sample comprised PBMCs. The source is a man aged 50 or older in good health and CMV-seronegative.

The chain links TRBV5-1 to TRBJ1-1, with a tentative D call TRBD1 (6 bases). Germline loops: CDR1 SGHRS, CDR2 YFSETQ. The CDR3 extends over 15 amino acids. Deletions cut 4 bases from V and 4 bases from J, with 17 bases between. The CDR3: CASSPFRDNPTEAFF. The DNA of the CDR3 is TGCGCCAGCAGCCCCTTCAGGGACAACCCCACTGAAGCTTTCTTT.

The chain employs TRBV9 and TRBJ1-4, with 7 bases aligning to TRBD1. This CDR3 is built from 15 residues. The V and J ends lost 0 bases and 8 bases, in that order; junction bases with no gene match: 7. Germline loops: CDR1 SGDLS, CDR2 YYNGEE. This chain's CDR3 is CASSVADRVIEKLFF. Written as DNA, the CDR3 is TGTGCCAGCAGCGTAGCCGACAGGGTAATCGAAAAACTGTTTTTT.

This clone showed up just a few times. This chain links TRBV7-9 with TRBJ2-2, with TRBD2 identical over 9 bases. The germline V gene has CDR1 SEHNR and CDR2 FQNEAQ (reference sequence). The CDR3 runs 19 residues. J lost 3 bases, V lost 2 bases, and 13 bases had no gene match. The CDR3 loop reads CASSLSDRLAGSYTGELFF. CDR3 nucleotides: TGTGCCAGCAGCTTAAGTGACAGGCTAGCGGGGTCCTACACCGGGGAGCTGTTTTTT.

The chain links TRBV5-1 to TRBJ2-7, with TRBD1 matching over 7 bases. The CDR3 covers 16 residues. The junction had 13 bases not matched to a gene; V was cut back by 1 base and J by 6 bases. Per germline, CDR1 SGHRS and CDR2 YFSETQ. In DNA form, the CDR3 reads TGCGCCAGCAGCTTGCGTAGCCGGGACAGCTTCACCGAGCAGTACTTC. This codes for CASSLRSRDSFTEQYF.

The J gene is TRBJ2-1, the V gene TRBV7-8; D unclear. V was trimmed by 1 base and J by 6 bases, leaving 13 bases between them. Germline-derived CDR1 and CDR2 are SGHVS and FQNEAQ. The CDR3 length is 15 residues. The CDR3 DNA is TGTGCCAGCAGCTTAGGCCTCAGAATTTCCAATGAGCAGTTCTTC. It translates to CASSLGLRISNEQFF. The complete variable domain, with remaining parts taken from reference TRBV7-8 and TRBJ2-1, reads GAGVSQSPRYKVAKRGQDVALRCDPISGHVSLFWYQQALGQGPEFLTYFQNEAQLDKSGLPSDRFFAERPEGSVSTLKIQRTQQEDSAVYLCASSLGLRISNEQFFGPGTRLTVL.

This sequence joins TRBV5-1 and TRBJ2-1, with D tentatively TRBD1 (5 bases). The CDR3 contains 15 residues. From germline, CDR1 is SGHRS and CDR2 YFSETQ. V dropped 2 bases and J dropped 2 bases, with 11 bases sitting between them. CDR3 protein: CASSFVPGTYNEQFF. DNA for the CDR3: TGCGCCAGCAGCTTTGTCCCAGGGACCTACAATGAGCAGTTCTTC.

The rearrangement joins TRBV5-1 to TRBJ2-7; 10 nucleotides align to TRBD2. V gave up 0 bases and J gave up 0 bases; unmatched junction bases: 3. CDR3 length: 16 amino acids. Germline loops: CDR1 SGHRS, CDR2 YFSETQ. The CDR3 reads CASSLGASGSSYEQYF. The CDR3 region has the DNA TGCGCCAGCAGCTTGGGGGCTAGCGGGAGCTCCTACGAGCAGTACTTC.

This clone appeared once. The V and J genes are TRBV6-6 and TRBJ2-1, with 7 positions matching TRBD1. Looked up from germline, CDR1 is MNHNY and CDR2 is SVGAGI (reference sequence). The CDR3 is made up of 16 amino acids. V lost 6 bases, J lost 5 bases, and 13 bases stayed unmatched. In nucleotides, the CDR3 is TGTGCCAGCAGGCTAAGGGGTGGGACAGCGAACAATGAGCAGTTCTTC. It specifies CASRLRGGTANNEQFF.

CDR3 sequence reads: CASSLEGQGMSPLHF. The CDR3 DNA follows: TGTGCCAGCAGCTTAGAGGGGCAGGGGATGTCACCCCTCCACTTT. This sequence joins TRBV7-2 and TRBJ1-6; TRBD1 might be the D (6 bases). The CDR3 extends over 15 amino acids. CDR1 and CDR2 from the germline V gene are SGHTA and FQGNSA. V was cut by 1 base and J by 10 bases, with 14 bases left in between.

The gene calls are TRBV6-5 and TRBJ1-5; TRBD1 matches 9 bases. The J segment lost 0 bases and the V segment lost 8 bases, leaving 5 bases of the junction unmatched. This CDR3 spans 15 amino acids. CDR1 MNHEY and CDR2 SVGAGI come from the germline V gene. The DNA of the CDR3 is TGTGCCAGCCAGGACAGGGGTTTTAGCAATCAGCCCCAGCATTTT. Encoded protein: CASQDRGFSNQPQHF.